Here is one T cell receptor (beta chain) with its context. These data come from a study of cytomegalovirus exposure and HLA in healthy donors. Trimming took 4 bases from V and 1 from J; bases not matched to a gene: 4. This CDR3 is 15 amino acids long. Germline V gene data show CDR1 as SGHDT and CDR2 as YYEEEE. The primer mix had 60 Vbeta and 13 Jbeta primers. Source study methods: A later analysis counted 65 million to 90 million unique TCR beta chains, some 11 million shared. Here immunoSEQ multiplex PCR was the method, and the copy in TCRdb shows in-frame clones only, minus some. From that table come the V and J calls and clone size; the DNA was used to work out D and trimming. The table has around 190,000 clones, approximately 80% seen once.

This receptor was identified in a woman aged 30 to 39 in good health and CMV-seronegative. The source material was PBMCs. The rearrangement links TRBV5-6 to TRBJ1-1; 10 bases align to TRBD1. The CDR3 nucleotides are TGTGCCAGCAGCGGGACAGGGGTCCCGAACACTGAAGCTTTCTTT. Residues: CASSGTGVPNTEAFF.